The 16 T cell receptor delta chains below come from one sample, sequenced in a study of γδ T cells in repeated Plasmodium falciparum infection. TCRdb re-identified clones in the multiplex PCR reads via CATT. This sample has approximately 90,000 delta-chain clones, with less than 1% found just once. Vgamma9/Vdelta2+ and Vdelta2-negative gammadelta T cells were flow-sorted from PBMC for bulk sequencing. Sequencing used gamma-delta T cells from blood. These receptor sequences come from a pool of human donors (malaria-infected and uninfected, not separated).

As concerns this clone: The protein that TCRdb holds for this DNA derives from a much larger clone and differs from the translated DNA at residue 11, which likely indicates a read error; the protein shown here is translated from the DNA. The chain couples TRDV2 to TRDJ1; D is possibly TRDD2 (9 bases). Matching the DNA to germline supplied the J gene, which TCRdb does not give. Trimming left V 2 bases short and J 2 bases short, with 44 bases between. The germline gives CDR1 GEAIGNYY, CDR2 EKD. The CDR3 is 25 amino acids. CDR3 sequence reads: CACDNRNTFLPSSRRGIEWTDKLIF. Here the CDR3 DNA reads TGTGCCTGTGACAACAGGAACACCTTCCTACCATCGTCCCGGCGGGGGATAGAGTGGACCGATAAACTCATCTTT.

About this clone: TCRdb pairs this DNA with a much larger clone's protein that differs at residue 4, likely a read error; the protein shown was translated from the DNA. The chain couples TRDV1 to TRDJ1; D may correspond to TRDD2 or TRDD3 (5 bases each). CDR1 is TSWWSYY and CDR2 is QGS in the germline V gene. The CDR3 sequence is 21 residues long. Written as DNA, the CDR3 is TGTGCTCTTAGGGAACTAGAGGAAGTGCCCATGCCCTACTGGTACACCGATAAACTCATCTTT. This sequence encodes CALRELEEVPMPYWYTDKLIF.

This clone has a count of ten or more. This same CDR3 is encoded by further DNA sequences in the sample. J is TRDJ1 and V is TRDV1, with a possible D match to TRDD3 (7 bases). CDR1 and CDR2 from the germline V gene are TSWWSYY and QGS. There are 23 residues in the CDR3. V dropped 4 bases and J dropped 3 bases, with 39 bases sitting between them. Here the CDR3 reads CALGAWLPPRGGIVSLFADKLIF. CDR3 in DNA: TGTGCTCTTGGGGCCTGGCTTCCTCCCCGGGGGGGGATTGTTTCCCTCTTCGCCGATAAACTCATCTTT.

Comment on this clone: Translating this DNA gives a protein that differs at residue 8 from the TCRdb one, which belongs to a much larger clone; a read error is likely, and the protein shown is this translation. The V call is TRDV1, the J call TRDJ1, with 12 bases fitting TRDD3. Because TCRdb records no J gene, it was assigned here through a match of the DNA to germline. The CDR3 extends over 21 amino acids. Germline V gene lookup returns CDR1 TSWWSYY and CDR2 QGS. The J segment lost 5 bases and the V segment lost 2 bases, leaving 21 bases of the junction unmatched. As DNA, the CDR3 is TGTGCTCTTGGGGAATTCACGACGGTACTGGGGGATACTGTCGTCATGGATAAACTCATCTTT. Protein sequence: CALGEFTTVLGDTVVMDKLIF.

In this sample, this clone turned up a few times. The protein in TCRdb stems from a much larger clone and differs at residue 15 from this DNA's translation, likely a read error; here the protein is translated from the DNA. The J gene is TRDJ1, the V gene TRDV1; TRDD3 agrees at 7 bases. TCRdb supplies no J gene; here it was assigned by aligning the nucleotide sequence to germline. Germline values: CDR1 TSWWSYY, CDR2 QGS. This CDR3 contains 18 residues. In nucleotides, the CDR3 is TGTGCTCTTGGGGAATACAAACCGGGGGGATCTGGCAGAGATAGACTCATCTTT. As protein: CALGEYKPGGSGRDRLIF.

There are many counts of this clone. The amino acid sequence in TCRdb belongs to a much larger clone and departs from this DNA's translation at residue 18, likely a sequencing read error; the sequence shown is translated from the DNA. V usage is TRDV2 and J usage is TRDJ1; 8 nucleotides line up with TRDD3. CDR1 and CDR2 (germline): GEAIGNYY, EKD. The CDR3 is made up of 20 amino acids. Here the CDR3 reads CACDTVSGGSPFLYTDKPIF. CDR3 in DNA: TGTGCCTGTGACACCGTGAGTGGGGGATCCCCCTTTCTCTACACCGATAAACCCATCTTT.

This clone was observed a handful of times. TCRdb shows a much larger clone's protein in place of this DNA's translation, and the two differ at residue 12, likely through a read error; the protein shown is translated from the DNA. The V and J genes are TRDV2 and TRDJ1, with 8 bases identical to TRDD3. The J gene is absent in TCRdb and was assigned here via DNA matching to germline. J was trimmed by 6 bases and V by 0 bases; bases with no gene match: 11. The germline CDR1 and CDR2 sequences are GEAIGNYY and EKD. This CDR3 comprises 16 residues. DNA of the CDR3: TGTGCCTGTGACACCGTAGTCCGAGGGGATACCCATAAACTCATCTTT. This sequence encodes CACDTVVRGDTHKLIF.

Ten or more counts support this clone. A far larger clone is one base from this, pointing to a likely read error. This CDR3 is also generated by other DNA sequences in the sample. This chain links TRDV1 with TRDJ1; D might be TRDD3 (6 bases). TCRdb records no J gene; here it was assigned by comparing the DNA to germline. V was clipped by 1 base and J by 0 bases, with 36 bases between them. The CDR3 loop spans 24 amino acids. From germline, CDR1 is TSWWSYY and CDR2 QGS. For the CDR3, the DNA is TGTGCTCTTGGGGAACGTCCTGTAACGTGGGGGTACCTATTAGGACAACTGTACACCGATAAACTCATCTTT. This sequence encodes CALGERPVTWGYLLGQLYTDKLIF.

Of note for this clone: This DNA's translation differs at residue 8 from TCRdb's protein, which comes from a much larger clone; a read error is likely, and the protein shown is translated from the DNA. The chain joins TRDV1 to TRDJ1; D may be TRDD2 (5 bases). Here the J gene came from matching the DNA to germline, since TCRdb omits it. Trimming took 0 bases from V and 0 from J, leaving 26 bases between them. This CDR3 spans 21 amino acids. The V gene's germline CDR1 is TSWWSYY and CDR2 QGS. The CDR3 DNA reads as TGTGCTCTTGGGGAACTACTATCCGCCTACGTTGTTCCGCAGTACACCGATAAACTCATCTTT. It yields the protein CALGELLSAYVVPQYTDKLIF.

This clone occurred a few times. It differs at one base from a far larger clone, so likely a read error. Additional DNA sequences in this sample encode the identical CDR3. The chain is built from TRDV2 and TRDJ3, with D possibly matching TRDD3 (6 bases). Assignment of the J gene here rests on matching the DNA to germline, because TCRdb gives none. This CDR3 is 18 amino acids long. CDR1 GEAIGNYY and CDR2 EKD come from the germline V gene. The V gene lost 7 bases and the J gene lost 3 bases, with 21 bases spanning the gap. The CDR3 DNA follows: TGTGCCTGCGACGTCGTTACTGGGACTAACTGGGACACCCGACAGATGTTTTTC. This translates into CACDVVTGTNWDTRQMFF.

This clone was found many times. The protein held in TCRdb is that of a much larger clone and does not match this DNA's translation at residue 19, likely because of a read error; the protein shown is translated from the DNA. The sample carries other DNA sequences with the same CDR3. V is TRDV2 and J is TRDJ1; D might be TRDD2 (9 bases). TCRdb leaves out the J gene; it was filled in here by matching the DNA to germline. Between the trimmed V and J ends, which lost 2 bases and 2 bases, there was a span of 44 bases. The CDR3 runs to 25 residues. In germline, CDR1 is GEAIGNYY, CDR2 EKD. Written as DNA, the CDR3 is TGTGCCTGTGACAACAGGAACACCTTCCTACTATCGTCCCGGCGGGGGATAGAGCGGACCGATAAACTCATCTTT. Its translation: CACDNRNTFLLSSRRGIERTDKLIF.

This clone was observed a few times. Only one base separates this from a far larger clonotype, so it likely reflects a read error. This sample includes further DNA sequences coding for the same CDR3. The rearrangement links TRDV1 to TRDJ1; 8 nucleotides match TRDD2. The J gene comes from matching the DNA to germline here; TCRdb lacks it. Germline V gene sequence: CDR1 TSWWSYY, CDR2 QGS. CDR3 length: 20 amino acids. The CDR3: CALGELLTSFLSGSPDKLIF. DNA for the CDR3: TGCGCTCTTGGGGAACTCCTTACCTCCTTCCTATCTGGGAGCCCCGATAAACTCATCTTT.

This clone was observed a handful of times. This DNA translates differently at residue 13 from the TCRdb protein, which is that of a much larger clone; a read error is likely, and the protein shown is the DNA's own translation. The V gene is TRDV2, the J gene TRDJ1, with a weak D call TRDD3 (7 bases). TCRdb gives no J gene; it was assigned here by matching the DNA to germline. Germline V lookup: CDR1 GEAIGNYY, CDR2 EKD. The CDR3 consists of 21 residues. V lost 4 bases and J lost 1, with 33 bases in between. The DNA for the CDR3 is TGTGCCTGTGATAGCCTTCCGCGGACCAACTGGGGTCTTCACCCCACCGATAAACTCATCTTT. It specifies CACDSLPRTNWGLHPTDKLIF.

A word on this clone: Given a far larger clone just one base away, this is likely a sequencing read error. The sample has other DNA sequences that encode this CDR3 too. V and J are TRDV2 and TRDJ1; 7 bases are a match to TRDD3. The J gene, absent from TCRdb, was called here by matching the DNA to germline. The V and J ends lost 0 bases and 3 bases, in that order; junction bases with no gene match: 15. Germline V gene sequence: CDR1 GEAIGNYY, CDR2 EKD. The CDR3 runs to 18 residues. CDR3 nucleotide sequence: TGTGCCTGTGACACCAAGGAGGCTGGGGGGTACGCCTCCGATAAACTCATCTTT. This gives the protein CACDTKEAGGYASDKLIF.

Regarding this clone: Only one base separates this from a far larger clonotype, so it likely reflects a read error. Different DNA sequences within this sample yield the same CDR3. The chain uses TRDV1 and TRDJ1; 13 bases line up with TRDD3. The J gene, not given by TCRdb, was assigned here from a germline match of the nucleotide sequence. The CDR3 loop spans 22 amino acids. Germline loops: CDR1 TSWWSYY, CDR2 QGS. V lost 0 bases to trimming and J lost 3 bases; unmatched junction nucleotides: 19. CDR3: CALGELLPTKYWGIRGADKLIF. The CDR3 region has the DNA TGTGCTCTTGGGGAACTCCTTCCTACCAAGTACTGGGGGATACGAGGGGCCGATAAACTCATCTTT.

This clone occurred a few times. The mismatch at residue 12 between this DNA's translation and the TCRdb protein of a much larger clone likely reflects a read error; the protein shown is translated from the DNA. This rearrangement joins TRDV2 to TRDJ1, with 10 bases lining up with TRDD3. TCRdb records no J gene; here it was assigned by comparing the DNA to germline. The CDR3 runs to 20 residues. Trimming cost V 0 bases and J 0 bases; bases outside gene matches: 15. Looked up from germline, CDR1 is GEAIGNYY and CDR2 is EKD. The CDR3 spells CACDTVQLLGDAGYTDKLIF. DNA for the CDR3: TGTGCCTGTGACACCGTCCAACTACTGGGGGATGCGGGGTACACCGATAAACTCATCTTT.